The present T cell receptor beta chain was sequenced within a study of cytomegalovirus exposure and HLA in healthy donors. This CDR3 comprises 18 residues. The junction had 16 bases not matched to a gene; V was cut back by 4 bases and J by 8 bases. Germline lookup yields CDR1 MNHNS and CDR2 SASEGT. This clone was detected only once. With 60 Vbeta and 13 Jbeta primers, the PCR was carried out. The method was immunoSEQ multiplex PCR; TCRdb's version includes in-frame clones alone and lacks a portion of them. In the table there are about 240,000 clones, 70% to 90% of which are singletons. The TCR originated in a woman aged 60-75 years in good health and CMV-seropositive. The chain has TRBV6-1 and TRBJ2-1; 11 nucleotides line up with TRBD2. Sequenced: PBMCs. The CDR3 here is CASSVGQGWLAGGYEQFF. In nucleotides, the CDR3 is TGTGCCAGCAGTGTTGGACAGGGATGGCTAGCGGGAGGTTATGAGCAGTTCTTC.